The 6 T cell receptor beta chains listed next were all sequenced from one sample in a study of CD8 T cells in Susac syndrome. Roughly 0.45 to 1 ug RNA was reverse transcribed with random hexamers. One entry per CDR3 protein, called by TCRdb with MiXCR from the immunoSEQ multiplex PCR reads. The sample records approximately 180,000 distinct CDR3 sequences, around 95% being singletons. The sample taken for sequencing was CD4+ T cells from PBMCs. Receptor source: a human donor with multiple sclerosis.

The table lists this clonotype with a count of one. The chain combines TRBV20-1 with TRBJ2-1, with D unresolved. CDR3 size: 14 residues. Germline V lookup: CDR1 DFQATT, CDR2 SNEGSKA (reference sequence). V was pared by 6 bases and J by 6 bases, with 18 bases between. The CDR3 is CSASPAQGSNEQFF. DNA of the CDR3: TGCAGTGCCTCCCCCGCCCAAGGTTCCAATGAGCAGTTCTTC.

This clonotype has just one count. The chain has TRBV14 and TRBJ2-2, with D possibly TRBD1 on 5 matching bases. CDR1 and CDR2 from the germline V gene are SGHDN and FVKESK. This CDR3 region has 16 residues. V dropped 1 base and J dropped 4 bases, with 13 bases sitting between them. The CDR3 sequence: CASSQVKGLGTGELFF. The CDR3 region has the DNA TGTGCCAGCAGCCAAGTAAAGGGGCTCGGCACCGGGGAGCTGTTTTTT.

The V call is TRBV27, the J call TRBJ2-4, with TRBD2 identical over 9 bases. CDR1 is MNHEY, CDR2 SMNVEV, per germline (reference sequence). The CDR3 covers 16 residues. The J segment lost 4 bases and the V segment lost 5 bases, leaving 9 bases of the junction unmatched. CDR3 nucleotide sequence: TGTGCCAGCAGTCCCAGAGAAAGCGGGGGGAAAAACATTCAGTACTTC. Protein sequence: CASSPRESGGKNIQYF.

J is TRBJ1-2 and V is TRBV7-9, with D unclear. The length of the CDR3 is 17 residues. Germline-derived CDR1 and CDR2 are SEHNR and FQNEAQ (reference sequence). Trimming took 5 bases from V and 0 from J, leaving 19 bases between them. The CDR3 loop is CASSLTGAAEANYGYTF. The CDR3 DNA sequence: TGTGCCAGCAGCCTGACCGGCGCGGCCGAAGCTAACTATGGCTACACCTTC.

V and J are TRBV29-1 and TRBJ2-4, with 13 positions matching TRBD2. V gave up 7 bases and J gave up 0 bases; unmatched junction bases: 9. The CDR3 is 17 residues long. Germline CDR1 and CDR2: SQVTM and ANQGSEA. This chain's CDR3 is CSASGTSGDLAKNIQYF. The DNA for the CDR3 is TGCAGCGCGTCCGGGACTAGCGGGGACCTAGCCAAAAACATTCAGTACTTC. Variable domain in full (rest from reference TRBV29-1 and TRBJ2-4): SAVISQKPSRDICQRGTSLTIQCQVDSQVTMMFWYRQQPGQSLTLIATANQGSEATYESGFVIDKFPISRPNLTFSTLTVSNMSPEDSSIYLCSASGTSGDLAKNIQYFGAGTRLSVL.

The genes are TRBV7-9 and TRBJ2-3; tentative D call: TRBD1 (6 bases). The germline V and J ends were trimmed by 3 bases and 0 bases, with 10 bases remaining between them. The germline V gene has CDR1 SEHNR and CDR2 FQNEAQ (reference sequence). This CDR3 is 15 amino acids long. CDR3 coding DNA: TGTGCCAGCAGCTTGTACAGGGCTAGCACAGATACGCAGTATTTT. Its translation: CASSLYRASTDTQYF.